This is a list of T cell receptor beta chains from one sample in a study of blood T cell repertoires in COVID-19. Libraries were prepared by immunoSEQ multiplex PCR; TCRdb keeps only in-frame clonotypes and omits some of them. The sample lists approximately 70,000 clones, more than 65% occurring once. The sequencing input was peripheral blood. Source of these receptors: a woman aged 50 to 60 with acute or convalescent COVID-19. Both conserved end residues are part of each CDR3. The D gene is left open where the match is weak. Clone sizes are given selectively: once, few, many, or a class where the clone is expanded.

abundance: .; v_gene: TRBV10-3; d_gene: .; j_gene: TRBJ1-6; CDR3nt: TGTGCCATCAATGTGGGGCTAGGCAATTCACCCCTCCACTTT; CDR3aa: CAINVGLGNSPLHF
abundance: once; v_gene: TRBV4-2; d_gene: TRBD2; j_gene: TRBJ2-1; CDR3nt: TGTGCCAGCAGCCAAGATTTCGGGGGGGACCCCTACAATGAGCAGTTCTTC; CDR3aa: CASSQDFGGDPYNEQFF
abundance: few; v_gene: TRBV15; d_gene: TRBD1; j_gene: TRBJ2-1; CDR3nt: TGTGCCACCAGCCGTACAGGGGGTGTCAAGTTTGGGTCCTACAATGAGCAGTTCTTC; CDR3aa: CATSRTGGVKFGSYNEQFF
abundance: .; v_gene: TRBV7-2; d_gene: TRBD2; j_gene: TRBJ2-7; CDR3nt: TGTGCCAGCAGCTTAGAACTAGCGGGAATCGGCGAGCAGTACTTC; CDR3aa: CASSLELAGIGEQYF
abundance: .; v_gene: TRBV16; d_gene: .; j_gene: TRBJ1-6; CDR3nt: TGTGCCAGCAGCCAACAGGGAGGGCAAAATAATTCACCCCTCCACTTT; CDR3aa: CASSQQGGQNNSPLHF
abundance: .; v_gene: TRBV5-1; d_gene: .; j_gene: TRBJ1-3; CDR3nt: TGCGCCAGCAGCTTGGAGGGGAACACCATATATTTT; CDR3aa: CASSLEGNTIYF
abundance: once; v_gene: TRBV15; d_gene: TRBD2; j_gene: TRBJ2-1; CDR3nt: TGTGCCACCAGCAGAGAACTAGCGGGGGCCCCGAATGAGCAGTTCTTC; CDR3aa: CATSRELAGAPNEQFF
abundance: .; v_gene: TRBV5-3; d_gene: .; j_gene: TRBJ2-5; CDR3nt: TGTGCCAGAAGCTTCTGGAGGGGCGCCAACCAAGAGACCCAGTACTTC; CDR3aa: CARSFWRGANQETQYF
abundance: .; v_gene: TRBV30; d_gene: TRBD1; j_gene: TRBJ2-1; CDR3nt: TGTGCCTGGTGTGAGGGGGCTGTGGAGTGGGAGCAGTTCTTC; CDR3aa: CAWCEGAVEWEQFF
abundance: many; v_gene: TRBV6-5; d_gene: .; j_gene: TRBJ2-7; CDR3nt: TGTGCCAACCTAATCCGACAGGAGAGGAGCTACGAGCAGTACTTC; CDR3aa: CANLIRQERSYEQYF
abundance: .; v_gene: TRBV10-1; d_gene: TRBD1; j_gene: TRBJ2-3; CDR3nt: TGCGCCACCATGGGACAGGGAAGATTCGCAGATACGCAGTATTTT; CDR3aa: CATMGQGRFADTQYF
abundance: .; v_gene: TRBV19; d_gene: TRBD1; j_gene: TRBJ2-1; CDR3nt: TGTGCCAGCCACGGCGACAGGGGCTACAATGAGCAGTTCTTC; CDR3aa: CASHGDRGYNEQFF
abundance: .; v_gene: TRBV30; d_gene: .; j_gene: TRBJ2-1; CDR3nt: TGTGCCTGGAGTGTCAATCTAGACTACAATGAGCAGTTCTTC; CDR3aa: CAWSVNLDYNEQFF
abundance: .; v_gene: TRBV2; d_gene: TRBD1; j_gene: TRBJ2-1; CDR3nt: TGTGCCAGCAGCCAAGTGGGACAGGGCCGTGAGCAGTTCTTC; CDR3aa: CASSQVGQGREQFF
abundance: few; v_gene: TRBV9; d_gene: TRBD1; j_gene: TRBJ1-1; CDR3nt: TGTGCCAGCAGACTACCCGGGACAGTGAACACTGAAGCTTTCTTT; CDR3aa: CASRLPGTVNTEAFF
abundance: .; v_gene: TRBV5-8; d_gene: .; j_gene: TRBJ1-5; CDR3nt: TGTGCCAGCAGCGTGGGACTTGTTGTAAGCAATCAGCCCCAGCATTTT; CDR3aa: CASSVGLVVSNQPQHF
abundance: .; v_gene: TRBV7-3; d_gene: .; j_gene: TRBJ1-1; CDR3nt: TGTGCCAGCAGCTTCGGAGCGAGGACTGAAGCTTTCTTT; CDR3aa: CASSFGARTEAFF
abundance: .; v_gene: TRBV19; d_gene: TRBD2; j_gene: TRBJ2-5; CDR3nt: TGTGCCAGTAATGGGTCCAGCGGGGTCCGACAAGAGACCCAGTACTTC; CDR3aa: CASNGSSGVRQETQYF
abundance: .; v_gene: TRBV7-2; d_gene: TRBD1; j_gene: TRBJ2-7; CDR3nt: TGTGCCAGCAGCTTAGTCTCGGGAAGACAGGGGGCGGTGCAGTACTTC; CDR3aa: CASSLVSGRQGAVQYF
abundance: once; v_gene: TRBV19; d_gene: TRBD1; j_gene: TRBJ1-2; CDR3nt: TGTGCCAGTAGTGCACAGGGGGCGCGGGGCTACACCTTC; CDR3aa: CASSAQGARGYTF
abundance: .; v_gene: TRBV10-2; d_gene: .; j_gene: TRBJ1-4; CDR3nt: TGCGCCAGCAGTGAGGGAGGAACTAATGAAAAACTGTTTTTT; CDR3aa: CASSEGGTNEKLFF
abundance: .; v_gene: TRBV4-1; d_gene: TRBD1; j_gene: TRBJ1-2; CDR3nt: TGCGCCAGCAGCCAAGGCATCGGACAGGGGGCGGGCTACACCTTC; CDR3aa: CASSQGIGQGAGYTF
abundance: .; v_gene: TRBV13; d_gene: TRBD1; j_gene: TRBJ2-5; CDR3nt: TGTGCCAGCAGCTTTAGGGACAGGGGGGAGACCCAGTACTTC; CDR3aa: CASSFRDRGETQYF
abundance: once; v_gene: TRBV24-1; d_gene: TRBD2; j_gene: TRBJ2-1; CDR3nt: TGTGCCACCAGTGGGCCGAGGACTAGCGGGAGGTCCAGCTCCTACAATGAGCAGTTCTTC; CDR3aa: CATSGPRTSGRSSSYNEQFF
abundance: .; v_gene: TRBV27; d_gene: .; j_gene: TRBJ2-5; CDR3nt: TGTGCCAGCAGTTTAAGACTAGAGGAGACCCAGTACTTC; CDR3aa: CASSLRLEETQYF
abundance: .; v_gene: TRBV9; d_gene: TRBD1; j_gene: TRBJ2-2; CDR3nt: TGTGCCAGCAGAGATATCGGGACAGGAGACACCGGGGAGCTGTTTTTT; CDR3aa: CASRDIGTGDTGELFF
abundance: .; v_gene: TRBV7-2; d_gene: .; j_gene: TRBJ1-2; CDR3nt: TGTGCCAGCAAGGGGAGGGGGGTCTATGGCTACACCTTC; CDR3aa: CASKGRGVYGYTF
abundance: few; v_gene: TRBV3-1/TRBV3-2; d_gene: TRBD1; j_gene: TRBJ1-2; CDR3nt: TGTGCCAGCAGCCACGGGACAGGGTCGGGGGGCTACACCTTC; CDR3aa: CASSHGTGSGGYTF
abundance: .; v_gene: TRBV2; d_gene: TRBD1; j_gene: TRBJ1-1; CDR3nt: TGTGCCAGCAATCCCGAGACAGGGGGCACTGAAGCTTTCTTT; CDR3aa: CASNPETGGTEAFF
abundance: .; v_gene: TRBV12-2; d_gene: .; j_gene: TRBJ2-4; CDR3nt: TGTGCAAGTCGCTTAGCTGGGACTAGCGCCGATCTTTGGGACATTCAGTACTTC; CDR3aa: CASRLAGTSADLWDIQYF
abundance: .; v_gene: TRBV7-9; d_gene: TRBD2; j_gene: TRBJ2-3; CDR3nt: TGTGCCAGCAGCAACCTAGCGGGGACAGATACGCAGTATTTT; CDR3aa: CASSNLAGTDTQYF
abundance: .; v_gene: TRBV6-6; d_gene: .; j_gene: TRBJ2-3; CDR3nt: TGTGCCAGCAGTATAGCAGATACGCAGTATTTT; CDR3aa: CASSIADTQYF
abundance: once; v_gene: TRBV19; d_gene: TRBD1; j_gene: TRBJ1-6; CDR3nt: TGTGCCAGTAGTATAGAGGGACAGTCACCCTACTCACCCCTCCACTTT; CDR3aa: CASSIEGQSPYSPLHF
abundance: .; v_gene: TRBV19; d_gene: .; j_gene: TRBJ2-7; CDR3nt: TGTGCCAGTAGTACATCGAGGGAGCAGTACTTC; CDR3aa: CASSTSREQYF
abundance: .; v_gene: TRBV6-1; d_gene: TRBD1; j_gene: TRBJ1-6; CDR3nt: TGTGCCAGCAGTGAGATGGGACAGGCAAATTCACCCCTCCACTTT; CDR3aa: CASSEMGQANSPLHF
abundance: .; v_gene: TRBV2; d_gene: TRBD1; j_gene: TRBJ1-1; CDR3nt: TGTGCCAGCAGTGGTCCCTGGACAGGCCTGAACACTGAAGCTTTCTTT; CDR3aa: CASSGPWTGLNTEAFF
abundance: .; v_gene: TRBV5-4; d_gene: TRBD1; j_gene: TRBJ2-7; CDR3nt: TGTGCCAGCAGCAGTACAGGGGCCAGCTCCTACGAGCAGTACTTC; CDR3aa: CASSSTGASSYEQYF
abundance: .; v_gene: TRBV3-1/TRBV3-2; d_gene: .; j_gene: TRBJ2-2; CDR3nt: TGTGCCAGCAGCCAATTGAGCACCGGGGAGCTGTTTTTT; CDR3aa: CASSQLSTGELFF
abundance: once; v_gene: TRBV18; d_gene: TRBD1; j_gene: TRBJ1-2; CDR3nt: TGTGCCAGCTCGAGGGACAGAACCATCTATGGCTACACCTTC; CDR3aa: CASSRDRTIYGYTF
abundance: .; v_gene: TRBV3-1/TRBV3-2; d_gene: .; j_gene: TRBJ1-1; CDR3nt: TGTGCCAGCAGCTCCCGAGGAGGAGTGAACACTGAAGCTTTCTTT; CDR3aa: CASSSRGGVNTEAFF
abundance: .; v_gene: TRBV5-8; d_gene: .; j_gene: TRBJ1-5; CDR3nt: TGTGCCAGCAGCTTGCTCGGAGCGGTTCAGCCCCAGCATTTT; CDR3aa: CASSLLGAVQPQHF
abundance: .; v_gene: TRBV29-1; d_gene: .; j_gene: TRBJ2-3; CDR3nt: TGCAGCGTAAGCAAAGCTGCAGGTCATGTGAGCACAGATACGCAGTATTTT; CDR3aa: CSVSKAAGHVSTDTQYF
abundance: .; v_gene: TRBV19; d_gene: TRBD1; j_gene: TRBJ2-5; CDR3nt: TGTGCCACCAGGGACAGGGGTCTCCAAGAGACCCAGTACTTC; CDR3aa: CATRDRGLQETQYF
abundance: few; v_gene: TRBV7-3; d_gene: .; j_gene: TRBJ2-3; CDR3nt: TGTGCCAGCAGCGCCGAGAGGGAAGATACGCAGTATTTT; CDR3aa: CASSAEREDTQYF
abundance: .; v_gene: TRBV3-1/TRBV3-2; d_gene: TRBD2; j_gene: TRBJ2-3; CDR3nt: TGTGCCAGCAGCCAAGAAGAGGGAGGACTAGCGGGACTCACAGATACGCAGTATTTT; CDR3aa: CASSQEEGGLAGLTDTQYF
abundance: .; v_gene: TRBV2; d_gene: .; j_gene: TRBJ2-6; CDR3nt: TGTGCCAGCAGTAACTCCATCTCCCCTGGGGCCAACGTCCTGACTTTC; CDR3aa: CASSNSISPGANVLTF
abundance: .; v_gene: TRBV4-1; d_gene: TRBD1; j_gene: TRBJ1-3; CDR3nt: TGCGCCAGCAGCCACCCCGCCCAGACAGGGGGCGCGTTTGGAAACACCATATATTTT; CDR3aa: CASSHPAQTGGAFGNTIYF
abundance: .; v_gene: TRBV7-2; d_gene: TRBD1; j_gene: TRBJ2-1; CDR3nt: TGTGCCAGCAGCCCAAGGAGACAGGGGGCGCAGAGGAATGAGCAGTTCTTC; CDR3aa: CASSPRRQGAQRNEQFF
abundance: .; v_gene: TRBV5-4; d_gene: .; j_gene: TRBJ1-1; CDR3nt: TGTGCCAGCAGCCCGACGGGGGTTAGAGCTTTCTTT; CDR3aa: CASSPTGVRAFF
abundance: .; v_gene: TRBV11-2; d_gene: .; j_gene: TRBJ1-5; CDR3nt: TGTGCCAGCAGCCGACCAGGGTCCAATCAGCCCCAGCATTTT; CDR3aa: CASSRPGSNQPQHF
abundance: .; v_gene: TRBV18; d_gene: TRBD1; j_gene: TRBJ1-1; CDR3nt: TGTGCCAGCTCGCCGAACAGGGGGGCGACTGAAGCTTTCTTT; CDR3aa: CASSPNRGATEAFF
abundance: .; v_gene: TRBV5-1; d_gene: TRBD1; j_gene: TRBJ2-2; CDR3nt: TGCGCCAGCAGCTTATACCCCAGGGGGCTCGGGGAGCTGTTTTTT; CDR3aa: CASSLYPRGLGELFF
abundance: .; v_gene: TRBV15; d_gene: TRBD2; j_gene: TRBJ2-7; CDR3nt: TGTGCCACCAGCAGAGATTCGATAGCGGGAGGGGGCTACGAGCAGTACTTC; CDR3aa: CATSRDSIAGGGYEQYF
abundance: many; v_gene: TRBV9; d_gene: .; j_gene: TRBJ2-2; CDR3nt: TGTGCCAGCTCCCGGACGGGGAGCGGGGAGCTGTTTTTT; CDR3aa: CASSRTGSGELFF
abundance: .; v_gene: TRBV30; d_gene: TRBD2; j_gene: TRBJ2-7; CDR3nt: TGTGCCTGGAGTGGGAATTTTAAACTAGCGGGAGACGAGCAGTACTTC; CDR3aa: CAWSGNFKLAGDEQYF
abundance: .; v_gene: TRBV9; d_gene: TRBD1; j_gene: TRBJ1-1; CDR3nt: TGTGCCAGCCGGCGGGGACAGGGCGAGGAAGCTTTCTTT; CDR3aa: CASRRGQGEEAFF
abundance: .; v_gene: TRBV10-3; d_gene: TRBD1; j_gene: TRBJ1-1; CDR3nt: TGTGCCATCAGAAGGGACAGGGAAGCTTTCTTT; CDR3aa: CAIRRDREAFF
abundance: .; v_gene: TRBV27; d_gene: TRBD2; j_gene: TRBJ2-5; CDR3nt: TGTGCCAGCAGTTCCGGGACTAGCGGACAAGAGACCCAGTACTTC; CDR3aa: CASSSGTSGQETQYF
abundance: .; v_gene: TRBV7-9; d_gene: TRBD1; j_gene: TRBJ1-2; CDR3nt: TGTGCCAGCAGCTCCCGAACGACAGGGCCCTCCTATGGCTACACCTTC; CDR3aa: CASSSRTTGPSYGYTF